This T cell receptor beta chain was observed in a study of cytotoxic CD8 clonotypes in ibrutinib-treated CLL. About the study: Response material was collected after a median around 12 months of treatment, range 6 to 36.

The germline V gene encodes CDR1 SNHLY and CDR2 FYNNEI. This CDR3 is built from 15 residues. V shed 6 bases, J shed 5 bases, and the junction held 10 bases outside the gene matches. The table came from immunoSEQ multiplex PCR; TCRdb's copy has only in-frame clones and leaves some out. Of roughly 250,000 clones in the sample, 60% to 75% were seen once. Study results and caveats: Among the clonotypes, public ones were uncommon and contracted or held stable on treatment.

Concerning this clone: Its target is unknown.

This sample comprised PBMCs, obtained after 24 months of ibrutinib treatment. This chain connects TRBV2 to TRBJ1-5, with 7 bases matching TRBD1. The clonotype comes from a human donor with chronic lymphocytic leukemia. The CDR3 protein is CASREGAAGYQPQHF. Here the CDR3 DNA reads TGTGCCAGCAGGGAGGGGGCGGCAGGGTATCAGCCCCAGCATTTT.